Below are 5 T cell receptor beta chains sequenced from a single sample in a study of T cells in Graves' hyperthyroidism and ophthalmopathy. Regions amplified from RNA transcripts were the TCR beta CDR3 regions. First-round RT-PCR targeting the TCR CDR3 was performed with the HTBI primer set. MiXCR, run by TCRdb on the multiplex PCR reads, gives a single entry per CDR3 protein. There are 300,000 to 400,000 distinct CDR3 sequences in the sample; approximately 13% occur only once, and 9.2% lies in the top ten. The sequencing input was blood. These receptors were obtained from a woman between 18 and 29 years old with Graves' hyperthyroidism.

In the case of this clonotype: A much larger clonotype is one base distant, so this may be a read error. The chain has TRBV6-5 and TRBJ2-6; D gene uncertain. Germline V lookup: CDR1 MNHEY, CDR2 SVGAGI. Trimming removed 2 bases at V and 2 bases at J, with 1 base between. The CDR3 sequence is 13 residues long. CDR3 region: CASSYPGANVLTF. The CDR3 DNA is TGTGCCAGCAGTTACCCTGGGGCCAACGTCCTGACTTTC.

This clonotype was detected a few times. The J gene is TRBJ1-5, the V gene TRBV28; the D gene is possibly TRBD1 (6 bases). This CDR3 is built from 17 residues. Trimming stripped 4 bases from V and 3 bases from J, with 19 bases between. Germline lookup yields CDR1 MDHEN and CDR2 SYDVKM. CDR3 loop: CASSSPDGGPNNQPQHF. Here the CDR3 DNA reads TGTGCCAGCAGTTCCCCAGATGGGGGGCCCAACAATCAGCCCCAGCATTTT.

This clonotype was detected only a few times. The chain is built from TRBV7-3 and TRBJ2-3; D call uncertain. Trimming took off 5 bases at V and 4 bases at J, with 10 bases between the two ends. This CDR3 contains 13 residues. Germline-derived CDR1 and CDR2 are SGHTA and FQGTGA. The CDR3 DNA reads as TGTGCCAGCAGCCCGTACTATGCAGATACGCAGTATTTT. This translates into CASSPYYADTQYF.

The chain employs TRBV6-1 and TRBJ1-1, with 7 positions matching TRBD1. The CDR3 has 13 amino acids. Germline V gene sequence: CDR1 MNHNS, CDR2 SASEGT. The V segment lost 7 bases and the J segment 3 bases; nucleotides outside the gene matches: 5. The CDR3: CASTLQGYTEAFF. CDR3 bases: TGTGCCAGCACTCTACAGGGGTACACTGAAGCTTTCTTT.

This clonotype was picked up many times. The chain employs TRBV20-1 and TRBJ2-2, with 10 positions matching TRBD2. The germline V gene encodes CDR1 DFQATT and CDR2 SNEGSKA (reference sequence). The junction had 5 bases not matched to a gene; V was cut back by 4 bases and J by 0 bases. This CDR3 spans 16 amino acids. The CDR3 loop reads CSATLAGAANTGELFF. The CDR3 bases are TGCAGTGCTACTCTAGCGGGGGCTGCGAACACCGGGGAGCTGTTTTTT.